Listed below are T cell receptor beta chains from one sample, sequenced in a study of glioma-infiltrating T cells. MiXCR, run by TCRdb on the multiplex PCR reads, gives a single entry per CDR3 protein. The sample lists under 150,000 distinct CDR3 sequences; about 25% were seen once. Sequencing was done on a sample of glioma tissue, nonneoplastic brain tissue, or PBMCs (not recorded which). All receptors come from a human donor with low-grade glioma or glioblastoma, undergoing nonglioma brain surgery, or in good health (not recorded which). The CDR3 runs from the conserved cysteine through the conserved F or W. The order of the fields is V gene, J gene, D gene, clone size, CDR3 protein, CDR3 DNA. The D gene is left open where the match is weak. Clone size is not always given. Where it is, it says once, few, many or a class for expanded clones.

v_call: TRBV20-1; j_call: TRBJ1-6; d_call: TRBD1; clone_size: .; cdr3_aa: CSAPYGTGVNSPLHF; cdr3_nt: TGCAGTGCTCCCTACGGGACAGGGGTTAATTCACCCCTCCACTTT
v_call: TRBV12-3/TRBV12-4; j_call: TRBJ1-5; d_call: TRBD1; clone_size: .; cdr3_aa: CASSGTGTGFQPQHF; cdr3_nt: TGTGCCAGCAGTGGAACCGGGACAGGGTTTCAGCCCCAGCATTTT
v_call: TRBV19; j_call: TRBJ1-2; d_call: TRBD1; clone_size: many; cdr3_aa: CASFRQGYGYTF; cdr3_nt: TGTGCCAGTTTCCGACAGGGCTATGGCTACACCTTC
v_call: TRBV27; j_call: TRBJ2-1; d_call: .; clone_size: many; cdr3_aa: CASTQVVGTYNEQFF; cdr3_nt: TGTGCCAGCACCCAAGTCGTGGGGACGTACAATGAGCAGTTCTTC
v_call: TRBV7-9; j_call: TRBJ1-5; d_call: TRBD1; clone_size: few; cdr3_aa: CASSHRTGNQPQHF; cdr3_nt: TGTGCCAGCAGCCACCGGACAGGGAATCAGCCCCAGCATTTT
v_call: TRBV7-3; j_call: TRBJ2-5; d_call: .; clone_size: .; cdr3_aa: CASSFLVSETQYF; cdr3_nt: TGTGCCAGCAGCTTCCTGGTGTCAGAGACCCAGTACTTC
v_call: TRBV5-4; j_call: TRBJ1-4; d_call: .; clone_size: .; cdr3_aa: CASSFRQDSEKLFF; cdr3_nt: TGTGCCAGCAGCTTTCGCCAGGATAGTGAAAAACTGTTTTTT
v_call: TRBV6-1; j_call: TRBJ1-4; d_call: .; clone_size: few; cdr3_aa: CASTPGTRGEEKLFF; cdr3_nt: TGTGCCAGCACCCCCGGGACCCGGGGAGAGGAAAAACTGTTTTTT
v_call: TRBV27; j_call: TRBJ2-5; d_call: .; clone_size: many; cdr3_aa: CASSPLDSSRGTQYF; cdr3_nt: TGTGCCAGCAGTCCTCTCGACAGCTCCAGGGGGACCCAGTACTTC
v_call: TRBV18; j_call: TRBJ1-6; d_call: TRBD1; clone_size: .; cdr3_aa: CASSPDRVHSPLHF; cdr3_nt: TGTGCCAGCTCACCAGACAGGGTTCATTCACCCCTCCACTTT
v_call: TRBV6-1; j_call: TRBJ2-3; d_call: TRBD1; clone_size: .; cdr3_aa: CASDRGPGDTQYF; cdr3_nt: TGTGCCAGCGACAGGGGACCCGGAGATACGCAGTATTTT
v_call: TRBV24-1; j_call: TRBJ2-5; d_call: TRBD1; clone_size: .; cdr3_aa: CATSDFGTGQETQYF; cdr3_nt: TGTGCCACCAGTGATTTCGGGACAGGTCAAGAGACCCAGTACTTC